This T cell receptor (beta chain) was documented in a study of blood T cell repertoires in COVID-19. In the study overall: The United States, Italy and Spain were the sources of the acute and convalescent COVID-19 samples. The cDNA or gDNA used as material had been derived from T cells, B-cell-depleted T cells, or PBMCs.

CDR3 length: 14 amino acids. V shed 3 bases and J shed 1 base, with 9 bases lying between them. Germline assignment: CDR1 LGHNA and CDR2 YSLEER. Authors' processing steps: Amplification of reference gene primers was used by the study to estimate nucleated cell counts. Produced via immunoSEQ multiplex PCR; TCRdb's table is partial and in-frame only. The V and J calls and the clone size are those of that table, but D and trimming were determined from the DNA. Found here are 55,000 to 85,000 clones, around 86% of them singletons; the top ten hold about 12%. The source of this sequence is a human donor in a cohort sampled during active COVID-19. Sequences were obtained from peripheral blood. The gene calls are TRBV4-3 and TRBJ1-2, with a tentative D call TRBD1 (6 bases). CDR3 DNA sequence: TGCGCCAGCAGCCATGTACAGGGTAACTATGGCTACACCTTC. As protein: CASSHVQGNYGYTF.